These 21 T cell receptor beta chains came from one sample sequenced in a study of shared clonotypes between healthy human individuals (dated by TCRdb to about 2020). Receptor amplification or capture employed the immunoSEQ multiplex PCR assay. TCRdb retrieved this table from immuneACCESS and kept in-frame rearrangements only. Not all clones are present; in checked studies, unresolved V genes account for under half, and no reason is known for the remainder. The sample table shows some 2,100,000 clones, and around 95% are seen once. In total, the top ten clones hold approximately 0.13% of the sample. The sequencing input was naive CD4+ T cells sorted from blood. The cell subset or site label on this specimen signifies: CD45RA+ positively selected. The receptors come from a man younger than 35 in good health.

The chain couples TRBV28 to TRBJ1-4, with D tentatively TRBD1 (5 bases). The CDR3 runs 14 residues. Trimming left V 2 bases short and J 6 bases short, with 10 bases between. The germline V gene has CDR1 MDHEN and CDR2 SYDVKM. CDR3 in DNA: TGTGCCAGCAGTTTAGTCCAGGGCGATGAAAAACTGTTTTTT. Amino acid sequence: CASSLVQGDEKLFF.

The chain couples TRBV7-8 to TRBJ1-4; tentatively, D is TRBD1 (5 bases). Trimming shortened V by 0 bases and J by 7 bases, and 15 bases separated the two germline ends. The CDR3 is made up of 16 amino acids. CDR1 and CDR2 (germline): SGHVS, FQNEAQ. The CDR3 sequence: CASSLAGLSGREKLFF. DNA for the CDR3: TGTGCCAGCAGCTTAGCGGGACTATCCGGTCGTGAAAAACTGTTTTTT. The full variable domain, in which reference TRBV7-8 and TRBJ1-4 provide the parts outside the CDR3, is GAGVSQSPRYKVAKRGQDVALRCDPISGHVSLFWYQQALGQGPEFLTYFQNEAQLDKSGLPSDRFFAERPEGSVSTLKIQRTQQEDSAVYLCASSLAGLSGREKLFFGSGTQLSVL.

Concerning this clone itself: Other DNA sequences of this sample code for an identical CDR3. The gene calls are TRBV6-1 and TRBJ1-3; D remains unclear. Trimming took 2 bases from V and 0 from J, leaving 5 bases between them. The length of the CDR3 is 14 residues. In germline, CDR1 is MNHNS, CDR2 SASEGT. The CDR3 loop reads CASSEHRSGNTIYF. The DNA of the CDR3 is TGTGCCAGCAGTGAACACCGCTCTGGAAACACCATATATTTT.

The chain carries TRBV5-1 and TRBJ2-7; possibly TRBD1 or TRBD2 for D (5 bases each). CDR1 and CDR2 (germline): SGHRS, YFSETQ. Between the trimmed V and J ends, which lost 4 bases and 6 bases, there was a span of 17 bases. The CDR3 is 14 amino acids. For the CDR3, the DNA is TGCGCCAGCAGCCTCCGGGACGGGAAGAGCGAGCAGTACTTC. Translating gives CASSLRDGKSEQYF.

V is TRBV7-2 and J is TRBJ1-4, with D perhaps matching TRBD1 (5 bases). CDR1 SGHTA and CDR2 FQGNSA come from the germline V gene. V lost 7 bases and J 7 bases, leaving 16 bases between the germline ends. This CDR3 contains 14 residues. DNA for the CDR3: TGTGCCAGCACCCCTGGGGCAGAGAGTGAAAAACTGTTTTTT. Amino acid sequence: CASTPGAESEKLFF.

This chain joins TRBV13 and TRBJ1-3, with D possibly matching TRBD1 (6 bases). The CDR3 contains 15 residues. Germline lookup yields CDR1 PRHDT and CDR2 FYEKMQ (reference sequence). V gave up 5 bases and J gave up 1 base, with 12 bases separating them. CDR3 in DNA: TGTGCCAGCAGCCAAAGGGGGGGGTCTGGAAACACCATATATTTT. It encodes CASSQRGGSGNTIYF.

The chain uses TRBV28 and TRBJ2-5; 8 bases line up with TRBD2. V lost 6 bases, J lost 0 bases, and 15 bases stayed unmatched. Germline loops: CDR1 MDHEN, CDR2 SYDVKM. This CDR3 region has 18 residues. The chain's CDR3 is CASSPGSGRGTNQETQYF. As DNA, the CDR3 is TGTGCCAGCAGCCCAGGGAGCGGGAGAGGTACCAACCAAGAGACCCAGTACTTC.

The CDR3 bases are TGTGCCAGCAGCTCGTGGACCAGCTCCTACGAGCAGTACTTC. Translating gives CASSSWTSSYEQYF. The chain employs TRBV7-2 and TRBJ2-7; D is undetermined. V was clipped by 4 bases and J by 0 bases, with 10 bases between them. Per germline, CDR1 SGHTA and CDR2 FQGNSA. There are 14 residues in the CDR3.

This clone has a handful of counts. This chain links TRBV30 with TRBJ1-5, with D perhaps TRBD1 (5 bases). CDR3 size: 13 residues. Germline CDR1 GTSNPN, CDR2 SVGIG (reference sequence). Trimming removed 7 bases at V and 2 bases at J, with 12 bases between. In DNA, the CDR3 is TGTGCCTACGAGGAAGGGGGCAATCAGCCCCAGCATTTT. Translation gives CAYEEGGNQPQHF. The full variable domain, with the rest looked up from reference TRBV30 and TRBJ1-5, is SQTIHQWPATLVQPVGSPLSLECTVEGTSNPNLYWYRQAAGRGLQLLFYSVGIGQISSEVPQNLSASRPQDRQFILSSKKLLLSDSGFYLCAYEEGGNQPQHFGDGTRLSIL.

The J gene is TRBJ2-4, the V gene TRBV11-2, with D possibly TRBD1 on 6 matching bases. This CDR3 has 17 amino acids. Germline assignment: CDR1 SGHAT and CDR2 FQNNGV. V lost 5 bases and J 0 bases, leaving 17 bases between the germline ends. CDR3 sequence: CASSQFRTALAKNIQYF. The CDR3 coding sequence is TGTGCCAGCAGCCAATTTAGGACAGCCCTAGCCAAAAACATTCAGTACTTC.

The chain joins TRBV28 to TRBJ2-1, with TRBD2 matching over 7 bases. V lost 7 bases, J lost 2 bases, and 2 bases stayed unmatched. The CDR3 runs 13 residues. Looked up from germline, CDR1 is MDHEN and CDR2 is SYDVKM. The CDR3 protein is CASTGLAYNEQFF. The CDR3, as DNA: TGTGCCAGCACTGGACTAGCCTACAATGAGCAGTTCTTC.

The gene calls are TRBV7-8 and TRBJ1-2; D remains ambiguous. The CDR3 is 14 amino acids. V was clipped by 5 bases and J by 6 bases, with 16 bases between them. CDR1 and CDR2 (germline): SGHVS, FQNEAQ. CDR3: CASSPREGGNGYTF. CDR3 nucleotide sequence: TGTGCCAGCAGCCCTCGGGAGGGAGGTAATGGCTACACCTTC.

Remarks on this clone: The same CDR3 also results from other DNA sequences found in this sample. The V gene is TRBV19, the J gene TRBJ2-5; D perhaps matches TRBD2 (6 bases). This CDR3 spans 13 amino acids. Germline V gene sequence: CDR1 LNHDA, CDR2 SQIVND (reference sequence). Trimming left V 5 bases short and J 2 bases short, with 9 bases between. CDR3 coding DNA: TGTGCCAGTAGTGATAGCGGACAAGAGACCCAGTACTTC. This translates into CASSDSGQETQYF. The variable domain in full, with the rest retrieved from reference TRBV19 and TRBJ2-5, is DGGITQSPKYLFRKEGQNVTLSCEQNLNHDAMYWYRQDPGQGLRLIYYSQIVNDFQKGDIAEGYSVSREKKESFPLTVTSAQKNPTAFYLCASSDSGQETQYFGPGTRLLVL.

J is TRBJ2-3 and V is TRBV11-2; tentatively, D is TRBD2 (7 bases). V gave up 8 bases and J gave up 4 bases, with 19 bases separating them. This CDR3 is built from 15 residues. The V gene's germline CDR1 is SGHAT and CDR2 FQNNGV. The CDR3 spells CASARRGGSPDTQYF. The CDR3 bases are TGTGCCAGCGCAAGGAGGGGGGGTTCGCCAGATACGCAGTATTTT.

V and J are TRBV6-5 and TRBJ1-2; TRBD1 is a possible D gene (5 bases). Germline V gives CDR1 MNHEY, CDR2 SVGAGI. V lost 4 bases, J lost 1 base, and 13 bases lay in between. The CDR3 contains 15 residues. CDR3 sequence (DNA): TGTGCCAGCAGTTTCCGGGACGGAAATAACTATGGCTACACCTTC. This codes for CASSFRDGNNYGYTF.

A note on this clone: The same CDR3 arises from other DNA sequences in this sample as well. Here the CDR3 reads CASSLGRGSSYEQYF. The CDR3, as DNA: TGTGCCAGCAGCTTAGGCCGGGGGAGCTCCTACGAGCAGTACTTC. The rearrangement links TRBV7-2 to TRBJ2-7, with TRBD2 as a possible D gene (6 bases). V shed 1 base and J shed 0 bases, with 10 bases lying between them. This CDR3 comprises 15 residues. Germline V gene data show CDR1 as SGHTA and CDR2 as FQGNSA. Together with reference TRBV7-2 and TRBJ2-7, the CDR3 gives the full variable domain: GAGVSQSPSNKVTEKGKDVELRCDPISGHTALYWYRQSLGQGLEFLIYFQGNSAPDKSGLPSDRFSAERTGGSVSTLTIQRTQQEDSAVYLCASSLGRGSSYEQYFGPGTRLTVT.

CDR3 in amino acids: CASSLGQGNANTIYF. CDR3 sequence (DNA): TGTGCCAGCAGCTTAGGCCAGGGGAACGCAAACACCATATATTTT. The chain recombines TRBV7-9 with TRBJ1-3; possibly TRBD1 for D (6 bases). The V gene's germline CDR1 is SEHNR and CDR2 FQNEAQ (reference sequence). V was trimmed by 1 base and J by 6 bases, leaving 13 bases between them. The CDR3 loop spans 15 amino acids.

The V gene is TRBV2, the J gene TRBJ1-2; no firm D call. CDR1 and CDR2 from the germline V gene are SNHLY and FYNNEI. The CDR3 extends over 12 amino acids. The ends were cut back, 7 bases at V and 6 bases at J, with 12 bases in the middle. The CDR3 DNA sequence: TGTGCCAGCACCCCTCTGCGCAATGGCTACACCTTC. Translating it yields CASTPLRNGYTF.

CDR3 sequence reads: CASSPPYGNTEAFF. CDR3 bases: TGTGCCAGCTCACCACCTTACGGGAACACTGAAGCTTTCTTT. This chain links TRBV18 with TRBJ1-1; D not resolved. The germline V gene encodes CDR1 KGHSH and CDR2 LQKENI. This CDR3 comprises 14 residues. Trimming took 0 bases from V and 1 from J, leaving 6 bases between them.

The chain joins TRBV2 to TRBJ2-5, with D hard to call. Germline CDR1 and CDR2: SNHLY and FYNNEI. The CDR3 runs to 13 residues. Trimming left V 2 bases short and J 5 bases short, with 9 bases between. The CDR3 spells CASSEFRVETQYF. CDR3 nucleotides: TGTGCCAGCAGTGAATTTAGGGTCGAGACCCAGTACTTC.

The chain joins TRBV5-3 to TRBJ1-1; TRBD1 matches 10 bases. TRBV5-3 is placed among ORFs of uncertain function. CDR3 length: 16 amino acids. Germline trimming cut 2 bases from V and 4 bases from J; bases unmatched to any gene: 8. The CDR3 region has the DNA TGTGCCAGAAGCTTAAAGGCGGGACAGGGGAGCACTGAAGCTTTCTTT. This encodes CARSLKAGQGSTEAFF.